This T cell receptor beta chain was recorded in a study of T cell repertoires in cytomegalovirus infection. Background on the study: The authors relied on CMV epitopes, both recently identified HLA-C-restricted and well-studied HLA-B-restricted. General observations from the study: In two of eight donors, the top clonotype was HLA-C-restricted CMV-specific. Cumulative frequency (of public TCR beta family members) identified carriers of CMV plus the relevant HLA.

TCRdb used MiXCR to reprocess the reads, holding one entry per CDR3 protein. The sample has 27,000 or so distinct CDR3 sequences; roughly a fifth are singletons. The CDR3 has 12 amino acids. V dropped 5 bases and J dropped 4 bases, with 8 bases sitting between them. Per germline, CDR1 MDHEN and CDR2 SYDVKM. This clonotype was observed a handful of times. The antigen is undetermined. This TCR was recovered from a human donor in good health (CMV status not recorded). Some clones in this sample may be carry-over from other donors' samples. The V gene is TRBV28, the J gene TRBJ1-1, with no clear D. Material: CD8+ T cells from cultured PBMCs, obtained from culture after CMV antigen stimulation. CDR3 region: CASSPLITEAFF. In nucleotides, the CDR3 is TGTGCCAGCAGTCCCCTAATCACTGAAGCTTTCTTT.